This TCR beta chain originates from a study of tumor-infiltrating lymphocytes in primary liver carcinoma. Findings of the study overall: A significantly higher top-250-clone fraction was recorded for tumors than for blood (p = 0.039).

This clonotype occurred a few times. Its antigen is undetermined. There are 15 residues in the CDR3. V lost 2 bases to trimming and J lost 8 bases; unmatched junction nucleotides: 8. CDR1 and CDR2 (germline): MRHNA, SNTAGT. Priming with a constant-region primer yielded TCR beta cDNA from 500 ng total RNA. Libraries for TCR beta were built through three nested multiplex PCR rounds, which together made up a slightly modified ARM-PCR procedure. The study ran its first two PCR rounds for roughly 10 cycles each, using TRBV1-TRBV30 forward primers and a C-beta reverse primer. TCRdb analysed the multiplex PCR reads with MiXCR anew, one entry per CDR3 protein. The sample lists 70,000 to 85,000 distinct CDR3 sequences; around 75% were seen once. The tissue used was unsorted bulk material of about 19-31 mg. RNA and DNA were co-extracted from it with the AllPrep DNA/RNA mini kit.

The TCR sequence derives from a woman aged 55-69 years with primary liver carcinoma and hepatitis B virus infection. The rearrangement joins TRBV6-4 to TRBJ2-1; TRBD1 matches at 8 bases. The specimen was liver tumor tissue from sampling region 4. Sample subset: tumor region T4, right-lateral pole. Written as DNA, the CDR3 is TGTGCCAGCAGTGACAAAGGACAGGGCGGATATGAGCAGTTCTTC. Translating gives CASSDKGQGGYEQFF.